Following are 17 T cell receptor beta chains from one sample sequenced in a study of blood T cell repertoires in COVID-19. Data came from immunoSEQ multiplex PCR; TCRdb stores just in-frame clones and leaves some out. Counted here are 110,000 or so clones, roughly 80% occurring once; the ten biggest clones make up 2% to 3%. The sample consisted of peripheral blood. These receptors were obtained from a man over 45 with acute or convalescent COVID-19.

This clone was seen a handful of times. The chain recombines TRBV7-8 with TRBJ1-5, with 8 positions matching TRBD1. CDR1 is SGHVS, CDR2 FQNEAQ, per germline. CDR3 length: 16 amino acids. The junction had 13 bases not matched to a gene; V was cut back by 5 bases and J by 7 bases. CDR3 sequence (DNA): TGTGCCAGCAGCCCCCTGGGCCTTACAGGGGGACAGCCCCAGCATTTT. Translation: CASSPLGLTGGQPQHF. The variable domain in full, with the rest retrieved from reference TRBV7-8 and TRBJ1-5, is GAGVSQSPRYKVAKRGQDVALRCDPISGHVSLFWYQQALGQGPEFLTYFQNEAQLDKSGLPSDRFFAERPEGSVSTLKIQRTQQEDSAVYLCASSPLGLTGGQPQHFGDGTRLSIL.

The chain joins TRBV5-1 to TRBJ1-2, with 7 bases lining up with TRBD1. Trimming took 4 bases from V and 8 from J; bases not matched to a gene: 8. This CDR3 contains 13 residues. Germline loops: CDR1 SGHRS, CDR2 YFSETQ. CDR3 region: CASSHNDRDGYTF. DNA for the CDR3: TGCGCCAGCAGCCATAATGACAGGGACGGCTACACCTTC.

V is TRBV7-8 and J is TRBJ2-7; TRBD1 matches at 8 bases. CDR1 and CDR2 (germline): SGHVS, FQNEAQ. Losses at the gene ends were 3 bases for V and 4 bases for J; bases not matched to a gene: 5. The CDR3 loop spans 14 amino acids. DNA of the CDR3: TGTGCCAGCAGCTTGGACAGGGCGCTGTACGAGCAGTACTTC. It yields the protein CASSLDRALYEQYF.

This clone appeared a single time. This chain uses TRBV5-1 with TRBJ2-3; 9 positions agree with TRBD2. V was clipped by 3 bases and J by 2 bases; unmatched bases: 4. The CDR3 covers 15 residues. Germline V gene sequence: CDR1 SGHRS, CDR2 YFSETQ. CDR3 in amino acids: CASSSERGDTDTQYF. The CDR3 DNA reads TGCGCCAGCAGCTCGGAGCGGGGGGACACAGATACGCAGTATTTT.

V gene TRBV4-2 combines with J gene TRBJ1-4, with 10 positions matching TRBD1. Trimming cost V 4 bases and J 4 bases; bases outside gene matches: 3. Germline V gives CDR1 LGHNA, CDR2 YNFKEQ. The CDR3 is made up of 15 amino acids. The CDR3 DNA sequence: TGTGCCAGCAGCCGGGACAGGGGCGATAATGAAAAACTGTTTTTT. Translation gives CASSRDRGDNEKLFF.

This CDR3 is CASIKIFHKGAGYGYTF. The CDR3 region has the DNA TGTGCCAGCATTAAAATCTTCCACAAGGGGGCCGGGTATGGCTACACCTTC. The J gene is TRBJ1-2, the V gene TRBV7-8; TRBD1 matches at 7 bases. V lost 7 bases, J lost 5 bases, and 19 bases stayed unmatched. The CDR3 is made up of 17 amino acids. The germline gives CDR1 SGHVS, CDR2 FQNEAQ.

The gene calls are TRBV15 and TRBJ2-5, with 8 nucleotides matching TRBD2. The V gene end was trimmed by 3 bases and the J gene end by 5 bases; junction bases not matched to a gene: 5. The germline V gene encodes CDR1 LNHNV and CDR2 YYDKDF (reference sequence). The CDR3 has 14 amino acids. CDR3 DNA sequence: TGTGCCACCAGCAGGCGGGGGGCGCGGGAGACCCAGTACTTC. Translating it yields CATSRRGARETQYF.

The CDR3: CSVRTGGVNQPQHF. The CDR3 DNA reads as TGCAGCGTCAGGACAGGGGGGGTCAATCAGCCCCAGCATTTT. This chain uses TRBV29-1 with TRBJ1-5; TRBD1 matches at 10 bases. Germline CDR1 and CDR2: SQVTM and ANQGSEA. CDR3 length: 14 amino acids. V gave up 6 bases and J gave up 3 bases; unmatched junction bases: 5.

This clone has a single count. CDR3 region: CASSSRSYSYNEQFF. In nucleotides, the CDR3 is TGTGCCAGCAGCTCTCGGTCATACTCCTACAATGAGCAGTTCTTC. This chain connects TRBV7-2 to TRBJ2-1; unclear D gene. This CDR3 is built from 15 residues. With 4 bases removed from V and 0 bases from J, the gap between germline ends came to 10 bases. Per germline, CDR1 SGHTA and CDR2 FQGNSA.

This chain connects TRBV28 to TRBJ1-2; the match to TRBD1 covers 7 bases. The CDR3 runs 13 residues. Trimming at V came to 3 bases and at J to 6 bases, leaving 4 bases not matched to a gene. CDR1 and CDR2 (germline): MDHEN, SYDVKM. The CDR3 region is CASSFRGGDGYTF. CDR3 coding DNA: TGTGCCAGCAGTTTCCGAGGGGGCGATGGCTACACCTTC.

V is TRBV19 and J is TRBJ1-2, with a possible D match to TRBD1 (6 bases). Germline V lookup: CDR1 LNHDA, CDR2 SQIVND (reference sequence). The CDR3 consists of 15 residues. Trimming pared 1 base from V and 4 bases from J, leaving 13 bases between. CDR3 amino acids: CASSIVAGASYGYTF. CDR3 nucleotide sequence: TGTGCCAGTAGTATAGTCGCAGGGGCAAGCTATGGCTACACCTTC.

The rearrangement uses TRBV19 and TRBJ1-2; D is uncertain. V shed 0 bases and J shed 10 bases, with 9 bases lying between them. Germline lookup yields CDR1 LNHDA and CDR2 SQIVND (reference sequence). The CDR3 runs 12 residues. CDR3 sequence: CASSIEARNYTF. DNA of the CDR3: TGTGCCAGTAGTATAGAGGCCAGAAACTACACCTTC.

The gene calls are TRBV5-6 and TRBJ1-3, with 7 bases that match TRBD1. Trimming took 6 bases from V and 3 from J; bases not matched to a gene: 15. The CDR3 is made up of 17 amino acids. Germline assignment: CDR1 SGHDT and CDR2 YYEEEE. The CDR3 sequence: CASTHPPRQGRGNTIYF. The CDR3 DNA follows: TGTGCCAGCACACACCCACCTCGACAGGGCCGTGGAAACACCATATATTTT.

The rearrangement uses TRBV13 and TRBJ2-3; D might be TRBD1 (6 bases). The V gene lost 4 bases and the J gene lost 3 bases, with 14 bases spanning the gap. The CDR3 extends over 15 amino acids. Germline values: CDR1 PRHDT, CDR2 FYEKMQ (reference sequence). The CDR3 loop is CASSSQGIRTDTQYF. The CDR3 bases are TGTGCCAGCAGCTCACAGGGTATTAGGACAGATACGCAGTATTTT.

The V call is TRBV9, the J call TRBJ1-1, with TRBD1 matching 9 bases. V shed 3 bases and J 1 base; nucleotides not matched to a gene: 7. From germline, CDR1 is SGDLS and CDR2 YYNGEE. This CDR3 has 16 residues. CDR3 DNA sequence: TGTGCCAGCAGCGGAAAAGAGACAGGGGGGAACACTGAAGCTTTCTTT. Residues: CASSGKETGGNTEAFF.

V and J are TRBV5-1 and TRBJ2-7; D perhaps matches TRBD1 (6 bases). V was clipped by 4 bases and J by 5 bases, with 16 bases between them. Germline loops: CDR1 SGHRS, CDR2 YFSETQ. CDR3 size: 14 residues. CDR3 residues: CASSPGAGVDEQYF. CDR3 nucleotide sequence: TGCGCCAGCAGCCCCGGGGCAGGGGTTGACGAGCAGTACTTC.

The chain recombines TRBV27 with TRBJ2-7; 11 nucleotides match TRBD2. The CDR3 extends over 15 amino acids. Germline-derived CDR1 and CDR2 are MNHEY and SMNVEV (reference sequence). The V segment lost 0 bases and the J segment 3 bases; nucleotides outside the gene matches: 1. The CDR3 DNA is TGTGCCAGCAGTTTATCAACTAGCGGGAGCTACGAGCAGTACTTC. This gives the protein CASSLSTSGSYEQYF.